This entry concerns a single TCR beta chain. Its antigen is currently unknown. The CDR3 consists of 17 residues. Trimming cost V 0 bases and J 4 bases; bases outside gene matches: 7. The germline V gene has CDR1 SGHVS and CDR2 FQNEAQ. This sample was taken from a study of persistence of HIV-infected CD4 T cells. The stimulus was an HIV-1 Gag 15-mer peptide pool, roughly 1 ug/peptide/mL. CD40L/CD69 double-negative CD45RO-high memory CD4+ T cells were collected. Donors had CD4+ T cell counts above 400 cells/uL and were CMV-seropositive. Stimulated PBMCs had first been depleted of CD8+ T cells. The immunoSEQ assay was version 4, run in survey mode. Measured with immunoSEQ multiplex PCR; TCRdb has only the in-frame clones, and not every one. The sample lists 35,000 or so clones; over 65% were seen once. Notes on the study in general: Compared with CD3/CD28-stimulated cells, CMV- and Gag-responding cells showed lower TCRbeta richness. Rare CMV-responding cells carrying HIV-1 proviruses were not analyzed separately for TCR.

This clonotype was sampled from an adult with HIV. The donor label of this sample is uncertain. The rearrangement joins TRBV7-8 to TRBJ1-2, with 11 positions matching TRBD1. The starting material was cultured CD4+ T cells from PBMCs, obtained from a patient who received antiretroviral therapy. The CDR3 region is CASSLAPGQGDPYGYTF. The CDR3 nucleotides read TGTGCCAGCAGCTTAGCTCCGGGACAGGGGGATCCCTATGGCTACACCTTC. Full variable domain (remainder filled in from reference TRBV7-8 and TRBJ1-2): GAGVSQSPRYKVAKRGQDVALRCDPISGHVSLFWYQQALGQGPEFLTYFQNEAQLDKSGLPSDRFFAERPEGSVSTLKIQRTQQEDSAVYLCASSLAPGQGDPYGYTFGSGTRLTVV.